These T cell receptor beta chains were read from a single sample in a study of T cell changes during pregnancy in multiple sclerosis. Here immunoSEQ multiplex PCR was the method, and the copy in TCRdb shows in-frame clones only, minus some. This sample has 50,000 to 70,000 clones, with 93% found just once. The sample was peripheral blood, taken after pregnancy. These receptors came from a female donor with multiple sclerosis, enrolled in a pregnancy study. CDR3s include the opening cysteine and the closing phenylalanine or tryptophan. Each record gives: D gene, V gene, J gene, clone size, CDR3 DNA, CDR3 protein. D genes are given only for firm matches. For some rows the clone size is stated as once, few or many, or as a class when expanded; others skip it.

D: TRBD2; V: TRBV7-3; J: TRBJ2-1; size: NA; DNA: TGTGCCAGCAGCTTAACCGGGACTACCTACAATGAGCAGTTCTTC; CDR3: CASSLTGTTYNEQFF
D: NA; V: TRBV14; J: TRBJ1-1; size: NA; DNA: TGTGCCAGCAGCCAAGTGCACCCTTACGGAGCTTTCTTT; CDR3: CASSQVHPYGAFF
D: NA; V: TRBV9; J: TRBJ1-1; size: NA; DNA: TGTGCCAGCAGCTCTATCTCGGGGTTCACTGAAGCTTTCTTT; CDR3: CASSSISGFTEAFF
D: TRBD2; V: TRBV7-2; J: TRBJ2-1; size: NA; DNA: TGTGCCAGCAAAAACCAGGGAGCGGGAGTCCAGGGTGAGCAGTTCTTC; CDR3: CASKNQGAGVQGEQFF
D: NA; V: TRBV27; J: TRBJ1-4; size: NA; DNA: TGTGCCAGCAGTCCGAGACGGGATGAAAAACTGTTTTTT; CDR3: CASSPRRDEKLFF
D: TRBD1; V: TRBV19; J: TRBJ2-3; size: NA; DNA: TGTGCCAGTGGGGACAGGGGAATAGATACGCAGTATTTT; CDR3: CASGDRGIDTQYF
D: NA; V: TRBV7-3; J: TRBJ2-1; size: NA; DNA: TGTGCCAGCAGCTTCTTGAATGCGGGGTTGAGGAATGAGCAGTTCTTC; CDR3: CASSFLNAGLRNEQFF
D: TRBD2; V: TRBV6-1; J: TRBJ2-1; size: few; DNA: TGTGCCAGTGCCCGGGGGGAGGTTCACAATGAGCAGTTCTTC; CDR3: CASARGEVHNEQFF
D: NA; V: TRBV21-1; J: TRBJ1-1; size: NA; DNA: TGTGCCAGCAGCACCTCCGACCAAGAAGGGGGCTGGTCCACTGAAGCTTTCTTT; CDR3: CASSTSDQEGGWSTEAFF
D: NA; V: TRBV4-3; J: TRBJ2-3; size: NA; DNA: TGCGCCAGCAGCCAAACTTGGGCGTATTACACAGATACGCAGTATTTT; CDR3: CASSQTWAYYTDTQYF
D: TRBD1; V: TRBV5-1; J: TRBJ1-2; size: NA; DNA: TGCGCCAGCAGCTTGGGGACAGGGGGACTAGATGACTATGGCTACACCTTC; CDR3: CASSLGTGGLDDYGYTF
D: NA; V: TRBV6-5; J: TRBJ1-6; size: NA; DNA: TGTGCCAGCAGTTACGAGCAGCGCTCCTATAATTCACCCCTCCACTTT; CDR3: CASSYEQRSYNSPLHF
D: NA; V: TRBV10-3; J: TRBJ2-3; size: NA; DNA: TGTGCCCTTAGGGGGAGCAGTAAAGATACGCAGTATTTT; CDR3: CALRGSSKDTQYF
D: TRBD2; V: TRBV9; J: TRBJ2-5; size: NA; DNA: TGTGCCAGCAGCGTAGGGCTAGCGGGAGAAGAGACCCAGTACTTC; CDR3: CASSVGLAGEETQYF
D: TRBD2; V: TRBV7-9; J: TRBJ2-7; size: NA; DNA: TGTGCCAGCAGCCAGGGACTAGCGTTGGAGCAGTACTTC; CDR3: CASSQGLALEQYF
D: TRBD2; V: TRBV18; J: TRBJ2-1; size: NA; DNA: TGTGCCAGCTCACCCGGTAGCGGGAGCTCCTACAATGAGCAGTTCTTC; CDR3: CASSPGSGSSYNEQFF